The rows below give T cell receptor beta chains drawn from one sample of a study of human T cells and chemical hapten exposure. TCRdb recomputed calls from the RACE reads with MiXCR, one row per CDR3 protein. Of around 69,000 distinct CDR3 sequences in the sample, over 6.5% were seen once. The starting material was whole blood, obtained in connection with sensitization to the hapten diphenylcyclopropenone (DPC). The receptors were sampled from a woman between 45 and 60 years old with alopecia areata. Some clones in this sample may be carry-over from other donors' samples. Both conserved end residues are part of each CDR3.

v_gene: TRBV20-1; CDR3aa: CSARGLAGHTDTQYF
v_gene: TRBV11-2; CDR3aa: CASRQPGLATYEQYF
v_gene: TRBV28; CDR3aa: CASGTDKYTDTQYF
v_gene: TRBV10-3; CDR3aa: CAISEANGQIAGELFF
v_gene: TRBV20-1; CDR3aa: CSARDHPAGGPGGEQFF
v_gene: TRBV29-1; CDR3aa: CSVAAKVGETQYF
v_gene: TRBV6-6; CDR3aa: CASSATSGGPYEQYF
v_gene: TRBV7-2; CDR3aa: CASSVAGRASYEQYF
v_gene: TRBV20-1; CDR3aa: CSARADRAETNEKLFF
v_gene: TRBV4-2; CDR3aa: CASSQGDRNTGELFF
v_gene: TRBV11-2; CDR3aa: CASSLVGNEQFF
v_gene: TRBV27; CDR3aa: CASSPSRDGIPRPKNTEAFF
v_gene: TRBV7-3; CDR3aa: CASSSGQAYSPLHF
v_gene: TRBV12-3/TRBV12-4; CDR3aa: CASSSSTGGETQYF
v_gene: TRBV29-1; CDR3aa: CSGKEETQYF
v_gene: TRBV3-1; CDR3aa: CASSQAGEGETQYF
v_gene: TRBV7-2; CDR3aa: CASSSRLAGGTDTQYF
v_gene: TRBV15; CDR3aa: CATSRDTGTLSGYTF
v_gene: TRBV28; CDR3aa: CASRPAGLEQFF
v_gene: TRBV7-2; CDR3aa: CASSFGLGPDTQYF
v_gene: TRBV6-5; CDR3aa: CASSYLGQGTNEQYF
v_gene: TRBV5-1; CDR3aa: CASSSGTGFHGYTF
v_gene: TRBV10-1; CDR3aa: CASSESRGAETQYF
v_gene: TRBV6-6; CDR3aa: CASSLPGGGRPLHF
v_gene: TRBV7-2; CDR3aa: CASRRTGANTGELFF
v_gene: TRBV5-1; CDR3aa: CASSPGGTSGGYNEQFF
v_gene: TRBV7-2; CDR3aa: CASSPGLAGFQETQYF
v_gene: TRBV12-5; CDR3aa: CASGSGTRETQYF
v_gene: TRBV29-1; CDR3aa: CSVGFRSFTDTQYF
v_gene: TRBV30; CDR3aa: CAWSSGRFQYF
v_gene: TRBV3-1; CDR3aa: CASWGQHGNTIYF
v_gene: TRBV29-1; CDR3aa: CSVDRGTSNTEAFF
v_gene: TRBV5-1; CDR3aa: CASSRTSGANNEQFF
v_gene: TRBV6-5; CDR3aa: CASSRPMSPGISGANVLTF
v_gene: TRBV12-3/TRBV12-4; CDR3aa: CASTRQSSNSPLHF
v_gene: TRBV19; CDR3aa: CASSIMGGTEAFF
v_gene: TRBV5-1; CDR3aa: CASSLASANSPLHF
v_gene: TRBV2; CDR3aa: CASSDPAYSYGYTF
v_gene: TRBV29-1; CDR3aa: CSSRGVGADTQYF
v_gene: TRBV7-3; CDR3aa: CASSLDRGGSTQYF
v_gene: TRBV18; CDR3aa: CASSRDRGGEQYF
v_gene: TRBV4-1; CDR3aa: CASSALGLAAYEQYF
v_gene: TRBV19; CDR3aa: CASSIGRNTEAFF
v_gene: TRBV2; CDR3aa: CASSELTEAFF
v_gene: TRBV20-1; CDR3aa: CSAIRVLGKNIQYF
v_gene: TRBV27; CDR3aa: CASRVSLNTEAFF
v_gene: TRBV2; CDR3aa: CASLQGSGNTIYF
v_gene: TRBV3-1; CDR3aa: CASSGTSTVIEAFF
v_gene: TRBV5-4; CDR3aa: CASSLGLAGGEQYF